This TCR beta chain was recovered during a study of regulatory T cells in long-lasting Graves disease. According to the study, TCR beta libraries were built with iRepertoire HTBI primers and CDR3-region Arm-PCR. TCRdb itself ran the multiplex PCR reads through MiXCR, one entry per CDR3 protein. The sample holds hundreds of thousands of distinct CDR3 sequences, roughly 15% seen once. The table lists this clonotype with many counts. Germline V CDR1 and CDR2: MNHNS, SASEGT. Between the trimmed V and J ends, which lost 8 bases and 1 base, there was a span of 17 bases. This CDR3 has 16 amino acids. Time point specified: newly diagnosed GD, antithyroid drugs for less than 3 months. PBMC-derived RNA was used for the TCR library. An endocrinology department in Xi'an, China, supplied the patients. Another study also made use of these data, one on T cells in Graves' hyperthyroidism and ophthalmopathy. That work states: Most expanded thyroid clonotypes above 0.001 recurred in blood.

This TCR was sampled from a woman in her 30s with Graves disease. Here the sequenced sample was peripheral blood mononuclear cells (PBMCs), taken at new diagnosis, from a patient treated with antithyroid drugs. The V gene is TRBV6-1, the J gene TRBJ2-2; D call uncertain. The CDR3 reads CASALLRRMNTGELFF. As DNA, the CDR3 is TGTGCCAGCGCTCTTTTAAGGCGGATGAACACCGGGGAGCTGTTTTTT.